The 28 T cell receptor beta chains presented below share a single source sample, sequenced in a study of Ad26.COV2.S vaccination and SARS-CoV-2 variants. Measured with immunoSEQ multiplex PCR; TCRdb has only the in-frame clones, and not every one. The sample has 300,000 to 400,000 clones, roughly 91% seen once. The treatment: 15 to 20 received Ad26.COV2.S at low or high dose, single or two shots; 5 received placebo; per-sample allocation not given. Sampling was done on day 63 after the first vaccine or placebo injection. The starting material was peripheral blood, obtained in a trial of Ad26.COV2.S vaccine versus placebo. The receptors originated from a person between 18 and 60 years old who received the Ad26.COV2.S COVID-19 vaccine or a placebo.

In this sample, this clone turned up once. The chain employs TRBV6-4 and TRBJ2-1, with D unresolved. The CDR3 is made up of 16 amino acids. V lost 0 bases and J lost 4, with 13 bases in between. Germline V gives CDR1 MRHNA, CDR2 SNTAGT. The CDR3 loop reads CASSDSGRARYNEQFF. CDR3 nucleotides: TGTGCCAGCAGTGACTCCGGCCGTGCTAGGTACAATGAGCAGTTCTTC.

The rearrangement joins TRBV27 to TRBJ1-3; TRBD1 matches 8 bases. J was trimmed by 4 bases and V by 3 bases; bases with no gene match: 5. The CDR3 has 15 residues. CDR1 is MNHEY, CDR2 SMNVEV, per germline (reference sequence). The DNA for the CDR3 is TGTGCCAGCAGTTTGTCAGGGGGCTGGGGAAACACCATATATTTT. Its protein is CASSLSGGWGNTIYF.

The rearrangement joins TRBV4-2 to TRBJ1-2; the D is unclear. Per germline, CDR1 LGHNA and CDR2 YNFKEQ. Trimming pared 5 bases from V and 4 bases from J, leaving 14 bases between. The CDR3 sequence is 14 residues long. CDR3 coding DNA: TGTGCCAGCAGCAGTCGGGCGGCCCCCTATGGCTACACCTTC. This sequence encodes CASSSRAAPYGYTF.

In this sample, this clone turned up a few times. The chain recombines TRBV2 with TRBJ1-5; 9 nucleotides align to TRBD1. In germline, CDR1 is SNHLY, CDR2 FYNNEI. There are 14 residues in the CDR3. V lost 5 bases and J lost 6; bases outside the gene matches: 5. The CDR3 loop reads CASSSGTGSQPQHF. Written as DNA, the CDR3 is TGTGCCAGCAGTTCCGGGACAGGGTCTCAGCCCCAGCATTTT.

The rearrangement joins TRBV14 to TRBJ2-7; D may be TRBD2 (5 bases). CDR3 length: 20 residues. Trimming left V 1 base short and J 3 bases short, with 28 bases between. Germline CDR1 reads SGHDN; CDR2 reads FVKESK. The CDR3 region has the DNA TGTGCCAGCAGCCAAGTGAAGATAGGAGGAAGAGCCGCCTCCTTCTACGAGCAGTACTTC. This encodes CASSQVKIGGRAASFYEQYF.

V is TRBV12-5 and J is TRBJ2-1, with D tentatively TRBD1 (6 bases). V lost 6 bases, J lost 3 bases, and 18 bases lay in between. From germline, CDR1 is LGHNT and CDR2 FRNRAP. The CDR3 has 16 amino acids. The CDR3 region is CASGLSDSQFYNEQFF. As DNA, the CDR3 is TGTGCTAGTGGCCTCTCGGACAGCCAATTCTACAATGAGCAGTTCTTC.

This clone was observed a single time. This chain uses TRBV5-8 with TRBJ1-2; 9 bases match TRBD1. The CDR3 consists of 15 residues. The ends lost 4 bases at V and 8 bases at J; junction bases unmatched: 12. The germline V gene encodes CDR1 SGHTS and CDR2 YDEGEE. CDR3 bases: TGTGCCAGCAGCCCCCGGGACAGGGTGAACAGAGGCTACACCTTC. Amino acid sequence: CASSPRDRVNRGYTF.

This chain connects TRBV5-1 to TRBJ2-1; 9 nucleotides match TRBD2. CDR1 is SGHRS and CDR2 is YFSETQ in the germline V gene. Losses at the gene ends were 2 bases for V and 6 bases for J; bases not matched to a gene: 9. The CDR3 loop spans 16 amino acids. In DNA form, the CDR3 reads TGCGCCAGCAGCTTTGGTGGCGGGGGGGCCGGCAATGAGCAGTTCTTC. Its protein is CASSFGGGGAGNEQFF. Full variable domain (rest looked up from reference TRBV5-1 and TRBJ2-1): KAGVTQTPRYLIKTRGQQVTLSCSPISGHRSVSWYQQTPGQGLQFLFEYFSETQRNKGNFPGRFSGRQFSNSRSEMNVSTLELGDSALYLCASSFGGGGAGNEQFFGPGTRLTVL.

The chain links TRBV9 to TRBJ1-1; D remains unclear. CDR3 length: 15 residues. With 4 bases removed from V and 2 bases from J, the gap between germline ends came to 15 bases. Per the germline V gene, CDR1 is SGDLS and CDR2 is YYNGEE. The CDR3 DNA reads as TGTGCCAGCAGCTCTCGGAGTGGGTTTAACACTGAAGCTTTCTTT. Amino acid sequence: CASSSRSGFNTEAFF.

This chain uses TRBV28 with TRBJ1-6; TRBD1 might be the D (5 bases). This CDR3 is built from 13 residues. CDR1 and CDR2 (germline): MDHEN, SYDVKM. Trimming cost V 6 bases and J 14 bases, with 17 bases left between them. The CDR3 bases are TGTGCCAGCAGCCACCCCGGGGGTCTAACCCTCCACTTT. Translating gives CASSHPGGLTLHF. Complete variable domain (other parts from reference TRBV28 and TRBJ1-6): DVKVTQSSRYLVKRTGEKVFLECVQDMDHENMFWYRQDPGLGLRLIYFSYDVKMKEKGDIPEGYSVSREKKERFSLILESASTNQTSMYLCASSHPGGLTLHFGNGTRLTVT.

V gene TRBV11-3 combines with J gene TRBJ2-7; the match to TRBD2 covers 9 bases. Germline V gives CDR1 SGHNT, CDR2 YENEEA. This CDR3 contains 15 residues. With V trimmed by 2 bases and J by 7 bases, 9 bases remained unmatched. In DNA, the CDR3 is TGTGCCAGCAGCTTAACGCGGGGGGGCCACGGGGAGCAGTACTTC. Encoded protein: CASSLTRGGHGEQYF.

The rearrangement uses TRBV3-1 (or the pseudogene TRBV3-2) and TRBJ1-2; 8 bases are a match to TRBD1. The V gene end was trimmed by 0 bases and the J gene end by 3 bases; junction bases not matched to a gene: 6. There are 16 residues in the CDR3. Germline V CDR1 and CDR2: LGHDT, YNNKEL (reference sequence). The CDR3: CASSQEGQGAYYGYTF. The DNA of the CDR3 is TGTGCCAGCAGCCAAGAGGGTCAGGGGGCGTACTATGGCTACACCTTC.

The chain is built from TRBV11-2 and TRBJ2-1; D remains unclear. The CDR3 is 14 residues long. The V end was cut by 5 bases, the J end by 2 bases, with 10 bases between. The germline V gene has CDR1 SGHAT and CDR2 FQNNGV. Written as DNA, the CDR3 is TGTGCCAGCAGCCGCTCGGGTACCTACAATGAGCAGTTCTTC. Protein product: CASSRSGTYNEQFF.

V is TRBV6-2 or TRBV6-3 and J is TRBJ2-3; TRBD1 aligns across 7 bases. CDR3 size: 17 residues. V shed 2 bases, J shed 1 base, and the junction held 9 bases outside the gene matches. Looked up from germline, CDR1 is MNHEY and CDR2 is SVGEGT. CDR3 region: CASSYPKTGFGTDTQYF. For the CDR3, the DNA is TGTGCCAGCAGTTACCCAAAGACAGGGTTCGGCACAGATACGCAGTATTTT.

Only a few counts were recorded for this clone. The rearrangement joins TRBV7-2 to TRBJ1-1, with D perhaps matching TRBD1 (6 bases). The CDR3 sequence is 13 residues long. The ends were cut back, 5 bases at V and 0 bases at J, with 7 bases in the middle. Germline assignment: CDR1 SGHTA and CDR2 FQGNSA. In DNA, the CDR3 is TGTGCCAGCAGCGGACAGTTGAACACTGAAGCTTTCTTT. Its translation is CASSGQLNTEAFF.

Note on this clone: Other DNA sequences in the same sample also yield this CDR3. The DNA for the CDR3 is TGTGCCTGGAGTGTAACTGGGGCCAACGTCCTGACTTTC. Translating gives CAWSVTGANVLTF. The V call is TRBV30, the J call TRBJ2-6, with D unresolved. This CDR3 has 13 amino acids. Germline-derived CDR1 and CDR2 are GTSNPN and SVGIG (reference sequence). Trimming removed 0 bases at V and 2 bases at J, with 2 bases between.

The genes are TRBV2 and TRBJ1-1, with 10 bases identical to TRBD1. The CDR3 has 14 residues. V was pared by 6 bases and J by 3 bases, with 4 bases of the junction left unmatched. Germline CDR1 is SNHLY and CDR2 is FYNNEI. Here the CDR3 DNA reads TGTGCCAGCAGCGACAGGGGGCCGTACACTGAAGCTTTCTTT. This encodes CASSDRGPYTEAFF.

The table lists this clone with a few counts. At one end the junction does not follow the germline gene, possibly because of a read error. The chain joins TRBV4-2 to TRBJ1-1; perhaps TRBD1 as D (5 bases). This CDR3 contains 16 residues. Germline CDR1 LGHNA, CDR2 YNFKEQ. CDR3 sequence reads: CASTQPMAGMFTEAFF. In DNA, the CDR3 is TGTGCCAGCACCCAACCGATGGCAGGGATGTTCACTGAAGCTTTCTTT.

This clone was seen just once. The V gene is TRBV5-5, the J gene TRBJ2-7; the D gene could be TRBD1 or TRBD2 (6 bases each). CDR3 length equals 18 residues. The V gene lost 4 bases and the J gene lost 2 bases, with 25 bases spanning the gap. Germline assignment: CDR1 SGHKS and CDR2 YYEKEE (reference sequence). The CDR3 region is CASSPLSGATILTYEQYF. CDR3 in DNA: TGTGCCAGCAGCCCGTTGTCGGGGGCGACGATACTAACCTACGAGCAGTACTTC.

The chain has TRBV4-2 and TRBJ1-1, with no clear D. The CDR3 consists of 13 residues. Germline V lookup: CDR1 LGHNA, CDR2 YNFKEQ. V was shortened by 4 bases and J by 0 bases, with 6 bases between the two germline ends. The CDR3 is CASSPLLNTEAFF. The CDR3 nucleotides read TGTGCCAGCAGCCCCCTATTGAACACTGAAGCTTTCTTT.

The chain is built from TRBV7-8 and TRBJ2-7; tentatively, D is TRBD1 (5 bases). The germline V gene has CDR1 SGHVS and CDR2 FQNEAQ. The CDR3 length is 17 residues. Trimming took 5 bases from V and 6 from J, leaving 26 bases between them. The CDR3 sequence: CASSPPRRFRAQGEQYF. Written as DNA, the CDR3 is TGTGCCAGCAGCCCCCCTCGACGCTTTCGGGCCCAGGGCGAGCAGTACTTC.

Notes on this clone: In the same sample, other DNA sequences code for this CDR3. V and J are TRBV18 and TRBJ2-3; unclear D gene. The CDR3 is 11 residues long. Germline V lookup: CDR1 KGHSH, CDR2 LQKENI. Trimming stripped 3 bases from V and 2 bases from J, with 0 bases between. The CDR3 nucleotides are TGTGCCAGCTCACCCACAGATACGCAGTATTTT. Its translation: CASSPTDTQYF.

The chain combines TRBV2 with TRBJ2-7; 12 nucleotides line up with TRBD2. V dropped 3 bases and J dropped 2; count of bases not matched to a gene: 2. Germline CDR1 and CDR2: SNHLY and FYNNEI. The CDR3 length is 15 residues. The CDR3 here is CASSDGLAGTYEQYF. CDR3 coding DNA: TGTGCCAGCAGTGACGGACTAGCGGGGACCTACGAGCAGTACTTC.

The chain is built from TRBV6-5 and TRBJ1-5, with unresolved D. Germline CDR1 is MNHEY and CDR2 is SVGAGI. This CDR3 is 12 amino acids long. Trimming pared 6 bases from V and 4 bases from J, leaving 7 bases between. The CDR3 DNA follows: TGTGCCAGCAGGCTCCCAAATCAGCCCCAGCATTTT. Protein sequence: CASRLPNQPQHF.

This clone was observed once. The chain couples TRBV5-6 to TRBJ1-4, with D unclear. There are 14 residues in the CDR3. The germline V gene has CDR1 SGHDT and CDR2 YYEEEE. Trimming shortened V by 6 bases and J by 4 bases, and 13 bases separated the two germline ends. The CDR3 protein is CASTGPLDNEKLFF. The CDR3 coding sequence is TGTGCCAGCACCGGACCATTGGATAATGAAAAACTGTTTTTT.

CDR3 loop: CASSSDSYNEQFF. CDR3 DNA: TGCGCCAGCAGCTCGGACAGTTACAATGAGCAGTTCTTC. The rearrangement uses TRBV5-1 and TRBJ2-1, with TRBD1 as a possible D gene (6 bases). The V end was cut by 3 bases, the J end by 4 bases, with 8 bases between. CDR3 length equals 13 residues. The germline V gene encodes CDR1 SGHRS and CDR2 YFSETQ.

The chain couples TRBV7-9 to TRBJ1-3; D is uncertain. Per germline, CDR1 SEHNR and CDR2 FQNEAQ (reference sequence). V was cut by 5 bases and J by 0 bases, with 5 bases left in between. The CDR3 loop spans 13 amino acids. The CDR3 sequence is CASSGPSGNTIYF. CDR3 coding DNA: TGTGCCAGCAGCGGGCCCTCTGGAAACACCATATATTTT.

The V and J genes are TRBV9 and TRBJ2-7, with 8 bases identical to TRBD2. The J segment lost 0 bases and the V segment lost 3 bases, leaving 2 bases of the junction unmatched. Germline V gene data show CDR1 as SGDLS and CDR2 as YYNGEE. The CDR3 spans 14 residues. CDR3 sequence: CASSERGSSYEQYF. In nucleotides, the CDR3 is TGTGCCAGCAGCGAGCGGGGGAGCTCCTACGAGCAGTACTTC.